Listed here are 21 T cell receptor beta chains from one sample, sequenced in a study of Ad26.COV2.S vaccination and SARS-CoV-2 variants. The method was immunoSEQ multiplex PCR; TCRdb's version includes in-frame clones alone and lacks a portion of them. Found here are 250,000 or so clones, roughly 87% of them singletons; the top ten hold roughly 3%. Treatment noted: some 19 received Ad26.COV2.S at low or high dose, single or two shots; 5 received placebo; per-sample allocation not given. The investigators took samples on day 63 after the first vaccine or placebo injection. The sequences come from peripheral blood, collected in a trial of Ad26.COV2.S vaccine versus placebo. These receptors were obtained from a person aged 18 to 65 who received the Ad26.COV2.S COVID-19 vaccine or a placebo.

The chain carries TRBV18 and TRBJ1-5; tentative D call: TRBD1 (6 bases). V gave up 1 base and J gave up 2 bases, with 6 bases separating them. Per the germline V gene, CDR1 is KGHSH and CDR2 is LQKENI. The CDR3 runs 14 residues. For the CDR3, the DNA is TGTGCCAGCTCACCACAGGGGGGCAATCAGCCCCAGCATTTT. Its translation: CASSPQGGNQPQHF.

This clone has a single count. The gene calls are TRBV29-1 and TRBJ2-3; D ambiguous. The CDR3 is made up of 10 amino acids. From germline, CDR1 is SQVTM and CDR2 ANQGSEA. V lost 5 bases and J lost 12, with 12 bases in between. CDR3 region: CSVTSFNQYF. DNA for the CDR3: TGCAGCGTTACGTCGTTCAACCAGTATTTT.

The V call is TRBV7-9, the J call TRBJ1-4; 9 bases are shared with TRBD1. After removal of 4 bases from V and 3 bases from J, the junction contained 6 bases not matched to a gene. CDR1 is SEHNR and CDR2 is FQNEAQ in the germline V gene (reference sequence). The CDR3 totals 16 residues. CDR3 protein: CASSSDRGGPNEKLFF. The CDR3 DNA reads TGTGCCAGCAGCTCCGACAGGGGGGGCCCTAATGAAAAACTGTTTTTT.

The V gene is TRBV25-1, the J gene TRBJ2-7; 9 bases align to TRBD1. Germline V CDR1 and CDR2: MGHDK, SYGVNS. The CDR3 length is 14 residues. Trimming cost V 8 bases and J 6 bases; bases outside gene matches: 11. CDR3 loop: CASGPGQGWSEQYF. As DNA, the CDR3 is TGTGCCAGCGGACCTGGACAGGGGTGGTCCGAGCAGTACTTC.

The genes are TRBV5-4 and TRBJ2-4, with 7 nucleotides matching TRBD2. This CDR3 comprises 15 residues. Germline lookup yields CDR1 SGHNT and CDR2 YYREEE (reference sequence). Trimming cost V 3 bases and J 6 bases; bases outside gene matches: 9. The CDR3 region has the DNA TGTGCCAGCAGCTCCGGAAGCGGGATAGGAAACATTCAGTACTTC. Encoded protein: CASSSGSGIGNIQYF.

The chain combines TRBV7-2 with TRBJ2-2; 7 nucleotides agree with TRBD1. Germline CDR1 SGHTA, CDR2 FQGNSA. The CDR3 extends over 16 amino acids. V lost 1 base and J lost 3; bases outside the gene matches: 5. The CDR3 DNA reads TGTGCCAGCAGCTTAGTTCCGGGACAGTACACCGGGGAGCTGTTTTTT. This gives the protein CASSLVPGQYTGELFF.

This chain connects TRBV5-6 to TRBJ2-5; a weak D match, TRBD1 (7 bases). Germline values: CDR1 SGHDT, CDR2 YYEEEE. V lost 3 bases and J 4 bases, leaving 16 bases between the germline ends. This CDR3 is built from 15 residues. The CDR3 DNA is TGTGCCAGCAGCTCCCCCGGAGGGGGCCTAGAGACCCAGTACTTC. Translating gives CASSSPGGGLETQYF.

CDR3 bases: TGTGCCAGCAGTGACTCTGACAGGGGGCTGAGGGAGCAGTACTTC. Translated, it gives CASSDSDRGLREQYF. This rearrangement joins TRBV6-4 to TRBJ2-7; TRBD1 matches 10 bases. The J segment lost 7 bases and the V segment lost 0 bases, leaving 6 bases of the junction unmatched. The V gene's germline CDR1 is MRHNA and CDR2 SNTAGT. CDR3 length: 15 amino acids.

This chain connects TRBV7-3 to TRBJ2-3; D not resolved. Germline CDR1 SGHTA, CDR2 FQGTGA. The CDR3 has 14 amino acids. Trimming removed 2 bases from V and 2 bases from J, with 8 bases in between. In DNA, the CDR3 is TGTGCCAGCAGCTTAGAAGATTTCACAGATACGCAGTATTTT. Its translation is CASSLEDFTDTQYF.

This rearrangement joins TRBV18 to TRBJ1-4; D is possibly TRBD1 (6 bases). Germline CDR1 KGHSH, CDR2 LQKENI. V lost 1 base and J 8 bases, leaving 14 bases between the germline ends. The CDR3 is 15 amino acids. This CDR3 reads CASSPRARGWEKLFF. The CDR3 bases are TGTGCCAGCTCACCACGGGCCAGGGGATGGGAAAAACTGTTTTTT. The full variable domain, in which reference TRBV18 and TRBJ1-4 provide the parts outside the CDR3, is NAGVMQNPRHLVRRRGQEARLRCSPMKGHSHVYWYRQLPEEGLKFMVYLQKENIIDESGMPKERFSAEFPKEGPSILRIQQVVRGDSAAYFCASSPRARGWEKLFFGSGTQLSVL.

The CDR3 is CASSPTRQPQHF. The DNA of the CDR3 is TGTGCCAGCAGTCCGACTCGGCAGCCCCAGCATTTT. The rearrangement links TRBV12-3 or TRBV12-4 to TRBJ1-5; D call uncertain. V lost 5 bases and J lost 7, with 9 bases in between. CDR3 size: 12 residues.

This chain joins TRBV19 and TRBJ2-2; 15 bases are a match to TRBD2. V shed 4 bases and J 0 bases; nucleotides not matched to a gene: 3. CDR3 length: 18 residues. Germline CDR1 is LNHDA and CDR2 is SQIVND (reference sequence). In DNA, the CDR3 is TGTGCCAGTAGTAGGGGACTAGCGGGAGGACCGAACACCGGGGAGCTGTTTTTT. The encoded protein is CASSRGLAGGPNTGELFF.

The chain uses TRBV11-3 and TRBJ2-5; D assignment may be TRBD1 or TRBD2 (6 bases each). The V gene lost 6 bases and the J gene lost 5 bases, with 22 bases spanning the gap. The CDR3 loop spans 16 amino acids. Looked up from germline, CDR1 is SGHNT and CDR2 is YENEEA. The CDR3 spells CASSAGGPGGGETQYF. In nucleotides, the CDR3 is TGTGCCAGCAGTGCTGGGGGGCCGGGCGGTGGGGAGACCCAGTACTTC.

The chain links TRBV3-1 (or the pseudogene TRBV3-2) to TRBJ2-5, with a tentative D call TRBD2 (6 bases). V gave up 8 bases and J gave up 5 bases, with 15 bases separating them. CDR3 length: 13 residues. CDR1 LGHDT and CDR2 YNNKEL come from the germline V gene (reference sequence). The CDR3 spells CASGLAYMETQYF. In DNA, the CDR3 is TGTGCCAGCGGGCTAGCGTATATGGAGACCCAGTACTTC.

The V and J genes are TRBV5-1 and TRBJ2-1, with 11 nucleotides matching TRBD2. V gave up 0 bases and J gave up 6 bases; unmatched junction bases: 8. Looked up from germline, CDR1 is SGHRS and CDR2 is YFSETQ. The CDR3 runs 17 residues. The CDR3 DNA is TGCGCCAGCAGCTTGGGAGGTAGCGGGGGGGCTAGCAATGAGCAGTTCTTC. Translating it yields CASSLGGSGGASNEQFF.

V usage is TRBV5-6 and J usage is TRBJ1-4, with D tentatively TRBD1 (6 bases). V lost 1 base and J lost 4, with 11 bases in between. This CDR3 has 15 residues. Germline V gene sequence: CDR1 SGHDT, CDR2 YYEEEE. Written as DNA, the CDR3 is TGTGCCAGCAGCTTGTGGGGGGCTAGTAATGAAAAACTGTTTTTT. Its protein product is CASSLWGASNEKLFF.

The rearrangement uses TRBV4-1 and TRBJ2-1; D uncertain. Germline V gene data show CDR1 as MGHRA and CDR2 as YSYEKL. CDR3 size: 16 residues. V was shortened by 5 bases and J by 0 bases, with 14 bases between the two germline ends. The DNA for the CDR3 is TGCGCCAGCAGCAGAGTCGTTAGTAGCTCCTACAATGAGCAGTTCTTC. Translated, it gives CASSRVVSSSYNEQFF.

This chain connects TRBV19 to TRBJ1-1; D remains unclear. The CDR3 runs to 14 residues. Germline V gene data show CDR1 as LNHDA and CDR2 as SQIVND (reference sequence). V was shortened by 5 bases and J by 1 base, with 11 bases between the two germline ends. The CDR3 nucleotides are TGTGCCAGTAGTCAGAGGGAGGAGAACACTGAAGCTTTCTTT. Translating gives CASSQREENTEAFF.

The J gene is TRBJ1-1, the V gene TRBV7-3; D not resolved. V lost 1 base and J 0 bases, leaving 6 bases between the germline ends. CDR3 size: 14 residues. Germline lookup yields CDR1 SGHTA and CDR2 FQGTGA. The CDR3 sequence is CASSLNGLNTEAFF. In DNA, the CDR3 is TGTGCCAGCAGCTTAAACGGACTGAACACTGAAGCTTTCTTT.

CDR3 residues: CASSPPGGLDNQPQHF. CDR3 bases: TGTGCCAGCTCACCCCCAGGAGGTCTTGACAATCAGCCCCAGCATTTT. J is TRBJ1-5 and V is TRBV18; D unclear. Trimming removed 3 bases from V and 3 bases from J, with 15 bases in between. CDR3 length: 16 residues. Germline V CDR1 and CDR2: KGHSH, LQKENI.

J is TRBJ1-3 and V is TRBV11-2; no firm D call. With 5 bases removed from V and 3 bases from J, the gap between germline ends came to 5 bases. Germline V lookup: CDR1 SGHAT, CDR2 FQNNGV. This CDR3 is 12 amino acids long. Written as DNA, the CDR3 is TGTGCCAGCAGCCACTATGGAAACACCATATATTTT. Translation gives CASSHYGNTIYF. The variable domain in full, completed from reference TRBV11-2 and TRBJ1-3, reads EAGVAQSPRYKIIEKRQSVAFWCNPISGHATLYWYQQILGQGPKLLIQFQNNGVVDDSQLPKDRFSAERLKGVDSTLKIQPAKLEDSAVYLCASSHYGNTIYFGEGSWLTVV.